The clone carrying this T cell receptor beta chain was detected many times. Authors' analysis steps: Reference gene primer amplification yielded estimated nucleated cell counts. The data were produced by immunoSEQ multiplex PCR, yet TCRdb's version contains in-frame clones alone and is incomplete. The V and J calls and the clone size are those of that table, but D and trimming were determined from the DNA. The sample yields about 110,000 clones, over 75% seen once. The record originates from a study of blood T cell repertoires in COVID-19. Whole-study context: COVID-19 samples collected from the United States, Italy and Spain covered acute and convalescent phases. Sample material is recorded as cDNA or gDNA derived from T cells, B-cell-depleted T cells, or PBMCs.

CDR1 is MNHNY and CDR2 is SVGAGI in the germline V gene (reference sequence). There are 15 residues in the CDR3. Germline trimming cut 5 bases from V and 7 bases from J; bases unmatched to any gene: 6. This clonotype was sampled from a woman between 65 and 79 years old with acute or convalescent COVID-19. The specimen sequenced was peripheral blood. The chain combines TRBV6-6 with TRBJ2-1, with TRBD2 identical over 12 bases. CDR3 sequence (DNA): TGTGCCAGCAGTGCCGGGACTAGCGGGCGTAATGAGCAGTTCTTC. Amino acids: CASSAGTSGRNEQFF.